These 29 T cell receptor beta chains originate from one sample sequenced in a study of blood T cell repertoires in COVID-19. Produced via immunoSEQ multiplex PCR; TCRdb's table is partial and in-frame only. This repertoire shows 310,000 or so clones, approximately 88% found once; its top ten account for approximately 9%. The sample was PBMCs or T cells enriched from blood (not recorded which). The receptor set was obtained from a woman under 30 who had recovered from COVID-19.

J is TRBJ2-1 and V is TRBV28; perhaps TRBD2 as D (5 bases). The CDR3 runs to 12 residues. Trimming left V 2 bases short and J 10 bases short, with 9 bases between. Germline CDR1 is MDHEN and CDR2 is SYDVKM. CDR3 sequence: CASSLSGLEQFF. The DNA for the CDR3 is TGTGCCAGCAGTTTAAGCGGACTCGAGCAGTTCTTC.

The rearrangement links TRBV9 to TRBJ2-7, with 10 bases that match TRBD1. The CDR3 sequence is 15 residues long. Germline V gives CDR1 SGDLS, CDR2 YYNGEE. The V and J ends lost 3 bases and 4 bases, in that order; junction bases with no gene match: 7. The CDR3 protein is CASSAGWGQGYEQYF. The CDR3 nucleotides read TGTGCCAGCAGCGCGGGGTGGGGACAGGGGTACGAGCAGTACTTC.

The chain employs TRBV5-8 and TRBJ1-4; tentative D call: TRBD1 (5 bases). Deletions cut 1 base from V and 4 bases from J, with 11 bases between. This CDR3 has 15 amino acids. From germline, CDR1 is SGHTS and CDR2 YDEGEE. The CDR3 sequence is CASSLTTALNEKLFF. The CDR3 coding sequence is TGTGCCAGCAGCTTGACGACAGCTCTTAATGAAAAACTGTTTTTT. The full variable domain, its missing parts supplied by reference TRBV5-8 and TRBJ1-4, is EAGVTQSPTHLIKTRGQQATLRCSPISGHTSVYWYQQALGLGLQFLLWYDEGEERNRGNFPPRFSGRQFPNYSSELNVNALELEDSALYLCASSLTTALNEKLFFGSGTQLSVL.

This chain links TRBV19 with TRBJ2-1; D may be TRBD2 (5 bases). CDR3 size: 15 residues. Germline values: CDR1 LNHDA, CDR2 SQIVND (reference sequence). Trimming stripped 7 bases from V and 0 bases from J, with 13 bases between. The CDR3 reads CASTPEGSSYNEQFF. The CDR3 DNA sequence: TGTGCCAGTACCCCTGAAGGGAGCTCCTACAATGAGCAGTTCTTC.

The V gene is TRBV27, the J gene TRBJ2-7; D is uncertain. Germline-derived CDR1 and CDR2 are MNHEY and SMNVEV (reference sequence). Trimming removed 6 bases from V and 2 bases from J, with 17 bases in between. The CDR3 is made up of 15 amino acids. The CDR3 loop reads CASSPAPAQAYEQYF. The CDR3, as DNA: TGTGCCAGCAGCCCCGCCCCTGCCCAGGCCTACGAGCAGTACTTC.

In its sample, this clone was seen once. V is TRBV6-2 or TRBV6-3 and J is TRBJ1-1; D is perhaps TRBD1 (6 bases). Trimming removed 0 bases at V and 0 bases at J, with 23 bases between. Germline V gene sequence: CDR1 MNHEY, CDR2 SVGEGT. The CDR3 is made up of 20 amino acids. CDR3 in amino acids: CASSYSLWSSAGALNTEAFF. In nucleotides, the CDR3 is TGTGCCAGCAGTTACTCGCTTTGGTCTTCGGCAGGGGCTTTGAACACTGAAGCTTTCTTT.

The table lists this clone with a count of one. The rearrangement uses TRBV7-2 and TRBJ2-7; 11 bases are a match to TRBD2. Looked up from germline, CDR1 is SGHTA and CDR2 is FQGNSA. The CDR3 loop spans 15 amino acids. V lost 4 bases to trimming and J lost 2 bases; unmatched junction nucleotides: 4. This CDR3 is CASSSGTSGAYEQYF. The DNA of the CDR3 is TGTGCCAGCAGCTCCGGGACTAGCGGAGCCTACGAGCAGTACTTC.

This chain connects TRBV10-3 to TRBJ1-2; D gene uncertain. The germline V gene encodes CDR1 ENHRY and CDR2 SYGVKD. This CDR3 is 14 amino acids long. Trimming cost V 10 bases and J 0 bases, with 15 bases left between them. Written as DNA, the CDR3 is TGTGCCACCACGGGCGGGTCCGCTAACTATGGCTACACCTTC. Residues: CATTGGSANYGYTF.

The V call is TRBV5-4, the J call TRBJ1-4; D uncertain. V was shortened by 4 bases and J by 7 bases, with 11 bases between the two germline ends. This CDR3 has 13 residues. Germline V CDR1 and CDR2: SGHNT, YYREEE (reference sequence). The DNA for the CDR3 is TGTGCCAGCAGCCGGGCCGGGAGTGAAAAACTGTTTTTT. It yields the protein CASSRAGSEKLFF.

The chain employs TRBV28 and TRBJ1-2; 9 bases are a match to TRBD1. CDR3 size: 15 residues. The V segment lost 4 bases and the J segment 6 bases; nucleotides outside the gene matches: 9. Germline CDR1 reads MDHEN; CDR2 reads SYDVKM. The CDR3 spells CASSSPTGGRDGYTF. CDR3 nucleotides: TGTGCCAGCAGTTCCCCGACAGGGGGTAGGGATGGCTACACCTTC.

V gene TRBV5-6 combines with J gene TRBJ2-7, with 10 bases matching TRBD2. Germline lookup yields CDR1 SGHDT and CDR2 YYEEEE. The CDR3 length is 16 residues. The V gene end was trimmed by 3 bases and the J gene end by 6 bases; junction bases not matched to a gene: 12. Here the CDR3 reads CASSSYTSGVRSEQYF. The CDR3 DNA sequence: TGTGCCAGCAGCTCCTATACTAGCGGGGTCCGGAGCGAGCAGTACTTC.

The chain has TRBV4-3 and TRBJ1-4; TRBD1 is a possible D gene (5 bases). The CDR3 contains 16 residues. The V end was cut by 0 bases, the J end by 7 bases, with 15 bases between. Germline V gene sequence: CDR1 LGHNA, CDR2 YSLEER. This CDR3 reads CASSQDVGDGSEKLFF. Here the CDR3 DNA reads TGCGCCAGCAGCCAAGATGTAGGGGATGGTAGTGAAAAACTGTTTTTT.

The chain recombines TRBV5-6 with TRBJ1-2; possible D gene TRBD1, 6 bases. Germline loops: CDR1 SGHDT, CDR2 YYEEEE. There are 13 residues in the CDR3. The V end was cut by 4 bases, the J end by 4 bases, with 11 bases between. Here the CDR3 reads CASSPGQIYGYTF. For the CDR3, the DNA is TGTGCCAGCAGCCCCGGACAGATCTATGGCTACACCTTC.

This chain uses TRBV28 with TRBJ2-7; 14 bases match TRBD2. With 4 bases clipped from V and 2 bases from J, the junction kept 10 bases outside the gene matches. CDR3 length: 18 residues. Germline CDR1 is MDHEN and CDR2 is SYDVKM. The CDR3 DNA reads as TGTGCCAGCAGTTCGCGGACTAGCGGGAGGATTGCCACCTACGAGCAGTACTTC. Its protein is CASSSRTSGRIATYEQYF.

V is TRBV7-3 and J is TRBJ2-1; 8 bases fit TRBD1. V lost 5 bases, J lost 4 bases, and 4 bases stayed unmatched. Germline CDR1 and CDR2: SGHTA and FQGTGA. The CDR3 sequence is 14 residues long. CDR3 coding DNA: TGTGCCAGCAGCCTCGGACAGGGATACAATGAGCAGTTCTTC. It specifies CASSLGQGYNEQFF.

The rearrangement links TRBV14 to TRBJ1-1; D gene ambiguous. There are 15 residues in the CDR3. CDR1 and CDR2 (germline): SGHDN, FVKESK. V lost 0 bases to trimming and J lost 1 base, with 9 bases between them. The CDR3 DNA follows: TGTGCCAGCAGCCAAGATCATCGGAGGAACACTGAAGCTTTCTTT. This translates into CASSQDHRRNTEAFF.

V gene TRBV11-3 combines with J gene TRBJ2-7, with TRBD2 identical over 7 bases. V shed 4 bases, J shed 5 bases, and the junction held 8 bases outside the gene matches. CDR1 SGHNT and CDR2 YENEEA come from the germline V gene. This CDR3 contains 14 residues. CDR3 coding DNA: TGTGCCAGCAGCTCACGGGCGGGAGCGAACGAGCAGTACTTC. As protein: CASSSRAGANEQYF.

The J gene is TRBJ1-1, the V gene TRBV28; TRBD1 agrees at 8 bases. CDR3 length equals 14 residues. V shed 5 bases and J 3 bases; nucleotides not matched to a gene: 5. Germline CDR1 MDHEN, CDR2 SYDVKM. The CDR3 here is CASSPGGEDTEAFF. DNA of the CDR3: TGTGCCAGCAGTCCAGGGGGCGAGGACACTGAAGCTTTCTTT.

This clone was picked up one time. V gene TRBV29-1 combines with J gene TRBJ2-3; D is undetermined. The CDR3 runs 13 residues. In germline, CDR1 is SQVTM, CDR2 ANQGSEA. Deletions cut 1 base from V and 1 base from J, with 6 bases between. The CDR3 reads CSVEVGGTDTQYF. The CDR3 bases are TGCAGCGTTGAAGTCGGTGGCACAGATACGCAGTATTTT.

CDR3 region: CASSLGQSTNEKLFF. The CDR3, as DNA: TGTGCCAGCAGTTTGGGACAGTCAACTAATGAAAAACTGTTTTTT. This chain uses TRBV28 with TRBJ1-4; 7 bases agree with TRBD1. This CDR3 region has 15 residues. V trimming: 3 bases; J trimming: 0 bases; junction bases outside the gene matches: 1. The germline gives CDR1 MDHEN, CDR2 SYDVKM.

The rearrangement uses TRBV5-1 and TRBJ1-1; 7 nucleotides agree with TRBD1. The CDR3 covers 16 residues. Looked up from germline, CDR1 is SGHRS and CDR2 is YFSETQ. V gave up 3 bases and J gave up 4 bases; unmatched junction bases: 12. The CDR3 sequence is CASSSTGQSLGTEAFF. In DNA form, the CDR3 reads TGCGCCAGCAGCTCGACGGGACAGTCTTTGGGCACTGAAGCTTTCTTT.

The CDR3 DNA reads as TGTGCCAGCAGCTTCTCCGCAGGCTCCTACGAGCAGTACTTC. Amino acid sequence: CASSFSAGSYEQYF. V and J are TRBV5-4 and TRBJ2-7; no clear D gene. V lost 2 bases to trimming and J lost 0 bases, with 9 bases between them. In germline, CDR1 is SGHNT, CDR2 YYREEE (reference sequence). The CDR3 is 14 amino acids.

This clone was counted once. The sample carries other DNA sequences with the same CDR3. The J gene is TRBJ1-5, the V gene TRBV7-2; D is perhaps TRBD1 (6 bases). This CDR3 region has 13 residues. V was trimmed by 2 bases and J by 4 bases, leaving 6 bases between them. Germline V CDR1 and CDR2: SGHTA, FQGNSA. The CDR3 sequence is CASSLRGNQPQHF. CDR3 sequence (DNA): TGTGCCAGCAGCTTAAGGGGGAATCAGCCCCAGCATTTT.

Turning to this clone: A junction boundary mismatches the germline segment, possibly from a read error. This chain links TRBV10-3 with TRBJ2-1; a possible D gene is TRBD2 (6 bases). The CDR3 length is 14 residues. Per the germline V gene, CDR1 is ENHRY and CDR2 is SYGVKD. CDR3 bases: TGTGCCATCAGGGGGGACTCAGGGATCAATCAGCAGTTCTTC. It codes for CAIRGDSGINQQFF.

The rearrangement links TRBV9 to TRBJ2-1, with TRBD2 matching 7 bases. The germline V gene encodes CDR1 SGDLS and CDR2 YYNGEE. The CDR3 has 16 amino acids. With V trimmed by 4 bases and J by 0 bases, 7 bases remained unmatched. CDR3 coding DNA: TGTGCCAGCAGCCCCAGCGGCGGGAGCTCCTACAATGAGCAGTTCTTC. It codes for CASSPSGGSSYNEQFF.

The V call is TRBV14, the J call TRBJ2-7, with 11 bases identical to TRBD1. The CDR3 length is 14 residues. Germline CDR1 and CDR2: SGHDN and FVKESK. With V trimmed by 3 bases and J by 3 bases, 1 base remained unmatched. This chain's CDR3 is CASSQGTGGYEQYF. CDR3 bases: TGTGCCAGCAGCCAGGGGACAGGGGGCTACGAGCAGTACTTC.

This clone was recorded only once. The J gene is TRBJ2-3, the V gene TRBV11-2, with D perhaps matching TRBD2 (6 bases). The germline V and J ends were trimmed by 3 bases and 4 bases, with 14 bases remaining between them. Per the germline V gene, CDR1 is SGHAT and CDR2 is FQNNGV. The CDR3 is 15 residues long. The CDR3 protein is CASSLELASADTQYF. The CDR3 DNA is TGTGCCAGCAGCTTGGAACTAGCTAGCGCAGATACGCAGTATTTT.

V gene TRBV5-4 combines with J gene TRBJ2-7; 12 bases are shared with TRBD1. Trimming took 2 bases from V and 2 from J; bases not matched to a gene: 5. The germline V gene encodes CDR1 SGHNT and CDR2 YYREEE (reference sequence). The CDR3 is 16 amino acids. CDR3: CASSFFGTGGAYEQYF. CDR3 nucleotide sequence: TGTGCCAGCAGCTTCTTCGGGACAGGGGGCGCCTACGAGCAGTACTTC.

The chain combines TRBV6-5 with TRBJ1-6; no clear D. In germline, CDR1 is MNHEY, CDR2 SVGAGI. The CDR3 contains 15 residues. V was cut by 6 bases and J by 5 bases, with 14 bases left in between. This CDR3 reads CASSLRTLDNSPLHF. CDR3 nucleotides: TGTGCCAGCAGCCTCCGGACTCTGGATAATTCACCCCTCCACTTT.